This paragraph covers one T cell receptor (beta chain) sequence. Antigen: not known. The CDR3 is 11 amino acids. Trimming took 7 bases from V and 2 from J, leaving 5 bases between them. Per germline, CDR1 SGHNT and CDR2 YENEEA. These data originate in a study of T cells in Graves' hyperthyroidism and ophthalmopathy. Study observations and caveats: Blood held most thyroid clonotypes expanded above 0.001 frequency.

Patients with ophthalmopathy all had a Clinical Activity Score of at least 3, a NOSPECS grade of at least 4 and duration under 3 months. A patient was excluded if there was uncontrolled infection, other autoimmune disease, pregnancy or lactation. RNA transcripts gave rise to amplified TCR beta CDR3 regions. TCR CDR3 regions were first amplified by RT-PCR with HTBI primers. TCRdb re-called the multiplex PCR reads with MiXCR, one entry per CDR3 protein. The sample contains 45,000 to 75,000 distinct CDR3 sequences, 49% of which appear only once. The chain has TRBV11-3 and TRBJ2-5; D gene uncertain. Specimen: blood. This TCR was recovered from a woman in her thirties with Graves' ophthalmopathy. DNA of the CDR3: TGTGCCAGCATTATACAAGAGACCCAGTACTTC. Translating gives CASIIQETQYF.